The 27 T cell receptor beta chains given below trace back to one sample, sequenced in a study of shared clonotypes between healthy human individuals. TCRdb's table, derived via immunoSEQ multiplex PCR, lists solely in-frame clones and lacks some. The top ten clones hold about 1.4% of a sample with over a million clones, around 76% of them seen once. Sequenced input: memory CD4+ T cells sorted from blood. Subset indicated: CD45RA-negative fraction. The receptors were sampled from a man aged 18-30 years in good health.

The chain recombines TRBV14 with TRBJ1-6; D is possibly TRBD1 (6 bases). Germline V lookup: CDR1 SGHDN, CDR2 FVKESK. V was shortened by 4 bases and J by 1 base, with 20 bases between the two germline ends. The CDR3 is made up of 19 amino acids. CDR3 nucleotide sequence: TGTGCCAGCAGCCCGAAGGGGGGGCGCGAGGGGTCCTATAATTCACCCCTCCACTTT. Translation gives CASSPKGGREGSYNSPLHF.

This chain connects TRBV5-1 to TRBJ2-2; D is unclear. The germline V gene encodes CDR1 SGHRS and CDR2 YFSETQ. The CDR3 runs 14 residues. V was trimmed by 2 bases and J by 2 bases, leaving 7 bases between them. The CDR3 here is CASSLLGNTGELFF. CDR3 bases: TGCGCCAGCAGCTTACTCGGTAACACCGGGGAGCTGTTTTTT.

The chain employs TRBV5-1 and TRBJ2-6; 10 nucleotides line up with TRBD1. Germline-derived CDR1 and CDR2 are SGHRS and YFSETQ. V was clipped by 4 bases and J by 2 bases; unmatched bases: 9. The CDR3 consists of 18 residues. CDR3 sequence: CASSPRTGGSAGANVLTF. The CDR3 DNA is TGCGCCAGCAGCCCGCGGACAGGGGGTTCAGCTGGGGCCAACGTCCTGACTTTC.

The rearrangement uses TRBV7-9 and TRBJ1-1; no clear D. Trimming left V 3 bases short and J 0 bases short, with 11 bases between. Germline loops: CDR1 SEHNR, CDR2 FQNEAQ (reference sequence). The CDR3 is 15 amino acids. The CDR3 region has the DNA TGTGCCAGCAGCTTGTCGGCGGGGATGAACACTGAAGCTTTCTTT. This translates into CASSLSAGMNTEAFF.

CDR3 bases: TGTGCCAGCAGCGCGACTGCTAATGACGTAGAAGCTTTCTTT. Amino acids: CASSATANDVEAFF. V usage is TRBV2 and J usage is TRBJ1-1; D is undetermined. Trimming left V 6 bases short and J 8 bases short, with 19 bases between. The germline V gene encodes CDR1 SNHLY and CDR2 FYNNEI. The CDR3 has 14 residues. Combining the CDR3 with reference TRBV2 and TRBJ1-1 gives the whole variable domain EPEVTQTPSHQVTQMGQEVILRCVPISNHLYFYWYRQILGQKVEFLVSFYNNEISEKSEIFDDQFSVERPDGSNFTLKIRSTKLEDSAMYFCASSATANDVEAFFGQGTRLTVV.

V usage is TRBV5-1 and J usage is TRBJ1-5, with 7 bases lining up with TRBD1. After removal of 3 bases from V and 3 bases from J, the junction contained 3 bases not matched to a gene. This CDR3 has 14 amino acids. Germline assignment: CDR1 SGHRS and CDR2 YFSETQ. The CDR3 coding sequence is TGCGCCAGCAGCTGGGACAGCCTCAATCAGCCCCAGCATTTT. Its protein product is CASSWDSLNQPQHF.

Notes on this clone: This may be a read error, as it is one base from a much larger clone. The CDR3 nucleotides are TGTGCCAGCAGCCAGGGACAGGGGAACACCGGGGAGCTGTTTTTT. Amino acids: CASSQGQGNTGELFF. The V call is TRBV5-4, the J call TRBJ2-2; 9 bases are a match to TRBD1. Germline V gives CDR1 SGHNT, CDR2 YYREEE (reference sequence). This CDR3 comprises 15 residues. The V segment lost 4 bases and the J segment 1 base; nucleotides outside the gene matches: 2. Together with reference TRBV5-4 and TRBJ2-2, the CDR3 gives the full variable domain: ETGVTQSPTHLIKTRGQQVTLRCSSQSGHNTVSWYQQALGQGPQFIFQYYREEENGRGNFPPRFSGLQFPNYSSELNVNALELDDSALYLCASSQGQGNTGELFFGEGSRLTVL.

CDR3 sequence reads: CSAREQVLQYF. CDR3 sequence (DNA): TGCAGTGCTAGAGAGCAGGTCCTCCAGTACTTC. This chain connects TRBV20-1 to TRBJ2-4; D unclear. This CDR3 has 11 residues. Germline V gene lookup returns CDR1 DFQATT and CDR2 SNEGSKA (reference sequence). Trimming removed 0 bases from V and 13 bases from J, with 10 bases in between.

The rearrangement links TRBV2 to TRBJ2-5; 9 bases align to TRBD1. The J call is doubtful: the DNA matches TRBJ2-7 better. Germline-derived CDR1 and CDR2 are SNHLY and FYNNEI. CDR3 length equals 13 residues. The CDR3 DNA sequence: TGTGCCAGCAGTGGGGACAGGGCTAACGAGCAGTACTTC. Amino acids: CASSGDRANEQYF.

Concerning this clone itself: The sample contains more than one DNA sequence encoding this CDR3. The chain recombines TRBV6-5 with TRBJ2-7, with TRBD1 matching 7 bases. Germline values: CDR1 MNHEY, CDR2 SVGAGI. The CDR3 is made up of 14 amino acids. The junction had 2 bases not matched to a gene; V was cut back by 0 bases and J by 3 bases. The CDR3 sequence: CASSYSRQGYEQYF. DNA of the CDR3: TGTGCCAGCAGTTACTCGCGACAGGGCTACGAGCAGTACTTC.

The gene calls are TRBV10-2 and TRBJ2-2, with TRBD1 matching over 12 bases. Losses at the gene ends were 0 bases for V and 6 bases for J; bases not matched to a gene: 2. Looked up from germline, CDR1 is WSHSY and CDR2 is SAAADI. The length of the CDR3 is 16 residues. In nucleotides, the CDR3 is TGCGCCAGCAGTGAGTCGGGACAGGGGGCCGCCGGGGAGCTGTTTTTT. As protein: CASSESGQGAAGELFF.

This chain links TRBV5-1 with TRBJ1-1, with D perhaps TRBD1 (5 bases). Trimming cost V 0 bases and J 4 bases, with 16 bases left between them. The CDR3 is 16 amino acids. CDR1 and CDR2 from the germline V gene are SGHRS and YFSETQ. The CDR3 region has the DNA TGCGCCAGCAGCTTGGCACGGCTTGCAGGGACCACTGAAGCTTTCTTT. Amino acid sequence: CASSLARLAGTTEAFF.

The V gene is TRBV28, the J gene TRBJ1-2; D is unresolved. Trimming removed 10 bases from V and 6 bases from J, with 15 bases in between. Germline values: CDR1 MDHEN, CDR2 SYDVKM. This CDR3 has 12 amino acids. The CDR3 bases are TGTGCCACCTCCCCCCAACAAGATGGCTACACCTTC. Amino acids: CATSPQQDGYTF.

The V gene is TRBV5-1, the J gene TRBJ2-3; 9 positions agree with TRBD2. The V and J ends lost 2 bases and 5 bases, in that order; junction bases with no gene match: 15. Germline V gene data show CDR1 as SGHRS and CDR2 as YFSETQ. The CDR3 has 18 residues. The CDR3 DNA reads as TGCGCCAGCAGCTTCGGTCTTGGGCGGGAGGGCCGTGGAGATACGCAGTATTTT. It is translated as CASSFGLGREGRGDTQYF. Looking up the rest from reference TRBV5-1 and TRBJ2-3 gives the full variable domain: KAGVTQTPRYLIKTRGQQVTLSCSPISGHRSVSWYQQTPGQGLQFLFEYFSETQRNKGNFPGRFSGRQFSNSRSEMNVSTLELGDSALYLCASSFGLGREGRGDTQYFGPGTRLTVL.

J is TRBJ2-5 and V is TRBV5-1; D gene unclear. The CDR3 is 11 residues long. CDR1 and CDR2 (germline): SGHRS, YFSETQ. V dropped 5 bases and J dropped 4 bases, with 6 bases sitting between them. As DNA, the CDR3 is TGCGCCAGCAGAACCATAGAGACCCAGTACTTC. It is translated as CASRTIETQYF.

The V gene is TRBV5-1, the J gene TRBJ1-4; the D gene is possibly TRBD1 (5 bases). This CDR3 is built from 14 residues. Germline assignment: CDR1 SGHRS and CDR2 YFSETQ. V lost 1 base and J 5 bases, leaving 9 bases between the germline ends. The CDR3 region is CASSLQQENEKLFF. The CDR3 DNA is TGCGCCAGCAGCTTGCAACAGGAGAATGAAAAACTGTTTTTT.

The V gene is TRBV6-1, the J gene TRBJ2-3, with 12 bases that match TRBD2. Germline CDR1 is MNHNS and CDR2 is SASEGT. CDR3 length: 19 amino acids. J gave up 0 bases and V 4 bases, and 11 bases lay outside the gene matches. The DNA for the CDR3 is TGTGCCAGCAGTGGCCCACTAGCGGGAGGCTCATCTAGCACAGATACGCAGTATTTT. This codes for CASSGPLAGGSSSTDTQYF.

This clone was observed at least ten times. The chain uses TRBV27 and TRBJ2-5; no clear D. V was clipped by 3 bases and J by 1 base, with 9 bases between them. The CDR3 is 14 amino acids. Germline assignment: CDR1 MNHEY and CDR2 SMNVEV (reference sequence). The CDR3 coding sequence is TGTGCCAGCAGTTTCGGACCCACCCAAGAGACCCAGTACTTC. The encoded protein is CASSFGPTQETQYF.

J is TRBJ2-7 and V is TRBV7-3; tentatively, D is TRBD1 (6 bases). The germline CDR1 and CDR2 sequences are SGHTA and FQGTGA. V lost 4 bases and J 8 bases, leaving 15 bases between the germline ends. This CDR3 region has 13 residues. This CDR3 reads CASSSWTEGKQYF. As DNA, the CDR3 is TGTGCCAGCAGCTCCTGGACAGAAGGAAAGCAGTACTTC.

The rearrangement links TRBV30 to TRBJ2-7; 11 bases fit TRBD1. Germline trimming cut 0 bases from V and 2 bases from J; bases unmatched to any gene: 3. The CDR3 runs to 15 residues. The V gene's germline CDR1 is GTSNPN and CDR2 SVGIG (reference sequence). CDR3 residues: CAWSVRGQGAYEQYF. CDR3 nucleotides: TGTGCCTGGAGTGTAAGGGGACAGGGGGCCTACGAGCAGTACTTC.

At least ten counts were recorded for this clone. V and J are TRBV5-6 and TRBJ1-2; 7 positions match TRBD1. Germline CDR1 reads SGHDT; CDR2 reads YYEEEE. There are 12 residues in the CDR3. The V and J ends lost 2 bases and 8 bases, in that order; junction bases with no gene match: 3. As DNA, the CDR3 is TGTGCCAGCAGCTTTGGGACAGCGGGCTACACCTTC. Translating gives CASSFGTAGYTF.

The V call is TRBV5-6, the J call TRBJ1-6; D not certain. The V end lost 4 bases, the J end lost 5 bases, and 10 bases lay between the germline ends. This CDR3 contains 14 residues. Per the germline V gene, CDR1 is SGHDT and CDR2 is YYEEEE. The CDR3 coding sequence is TGTGCCAGCAGCGCCCGGGGAAATAATTCACCCCTCCACTTT. It is translated as CASSARGNNSPLHF.

The J gene is TRBJ2-2, the V gene TRBV10-3; D is unclear. Germline V lookup: CDR1 ENHRY, CDR2 SYGVKD. V was trimmed by 2 bases and J by 1 base, leaving 5 bases between them. The CDR3 has 14 residues. The CDR3 region has the DNA TGTGCCATCAGTGAGACCGGGAACACCGGGGAGCTGTTTTTT. Translating gives CAISETGNTGELFF.

The chain is built from TRBV5-4 and TRBJ2-3, with 13 positions matching TRBD2. The CDR3 totals 14 residues. Germline lookup yields CDR1 SGHNT and CDR2 YYREEE (reference sequence). V was pared by 7 bases and J by 7 bases, with 6 bases of the junction left unmatched. CDR3 protein: CASSGGLAGYTQYF. The DNA for the CDR3 is TGTGCCAGCTCGGGGGGACTAGCGGGGTATACGCAGTATTTT.

V usage is TRBV9 and J usage is TRBJ2-1, with D tentatively TRBD2 (6 bases). V shed 0 bases and J shed 1 base, with 11 bases lying between them. This CDR3 spans 16 amino acids. CDR1 is SGDLS, CDR2 YYNGEE, per germline. The CDR3 DNA is TGTGCCAGCAGCGTAGGAGCGGGCCTTTCCTACAATGAGCAGTTCTTC. As protein: CASSVGAGLSYNEQFF. Full variable domain (rest looked up from reference TRBV9 and TRBJ2-1): DSGVTQTPKHLITATGQRVTLRCSPRSGDLSVYWYQQSLDQGLQFLIQYYNGEERAKGNILERFSAQQFPDLHSELNLSSLELGDSALYFCASSVGAGLSYNEQFFGPGTRLTVL.

V and J are TRBV6-5 and TRBJ2-7; D may correspond to TRBD1 or TRBD2 (5 bases each). The germline V gene encodes CDR1 MNHEY and CDR2 SVGAGI. This CDR3 spans 14 amino acids. Trimming pared 2 bases from V and 2 bases from J, leaving 10 bases between. CDR3 loop: CASSYGGRPYEQYF. The DNA of the CDR3 is TGTGCCAGCAGTTACGGGGGACGGCCCTACGAGCAGTACTTC.

V gene TRBV19 combines with J gene TRBJ2-7; possible D gene TRBD1, 6 bases. CDR1 and CDR2 from the germline V gene are LNHDA and SQIVND (reference sequence). The CDR3 has 14 residues. Trimming left V 4 bases short and J 6 bases short, with 16 bases between. In DNA form, the CDR3 reads TGTGCCAGTAGTACCTTACAGGGCCCAGGCGAGCAGTACTTC. Protein: CASSTLQGPGEQYF.